Below, 20 T cell receptor beta chains from the same sample are listed, as sequenced in a study of tumor-infiltrating lymphocytes in primary liver carcinoma. Germline DNA was also extracted, and blood RNA derived from unsorted whole blood. Starting from around 500 ng of total RNA, TCR beta cDNA was produced with a primer in the constant region. Libraries of TCR beta came from three nested multiplex PCR rounds with slightly modified ARM-PCR. TRBV1-TRBV30 forward and Cbeta reverse primers drove the first two approximately 10-cycle rounds. TCRdb passed the multiplex PCR reads through MiXCR, listing each CDR3 protein once. Found here are some 200,000 distinct CDR3 sequences, 65% of them singletons; the top ten hold around 7.1%. Sequencing was performed on peripheral blood. These receptors were obtained from a woman aged 60-75 years with primary liver carcinoma and hepatitis B virus infection.

Note on this clonotype: This may come from a read error, since a much larger clone is one base off. This CDR3 fails to terminate in the conserved phenylalanine or tryptophan, so it likely reflects a read error. The V call is TRBV7-9, the J call TRBJ1-2; D is ambiguous. V dropped 5 bases and J dropped 8 bases, with 15 bases sitting between them. The germline V gene has CDR1 SEHNR and CDR2 FQNEAQ (reference sequence). The CDR3 sequence is 13 residues long. DNA for the CDR3: TGTGCCAGCAGCCGGCGAGGGTTGCAGGGCTACACCATC. Its translation is CASSRRGLQGYTI.

As to this clonotype: A much larger clone differs by one base, so this may be a read error. The chain's CDR3 is CASSIHGKYNEQFF. In DNA form, the CDR3 reads TGTGCCAGCAGCATACATGGGAAGTACAATGAGCAGTTCTTC. The genes are TRBV5-6 and TRBJ2-1; D not resolved. CDR1 is SGHDT, CDR2 YYEEEE, per germline. The V gene lost 4 bases and the J gene lost 4 bases, with 12 bases spanning the gap. The CDR3 is 14 amino acids. Full variable domain (outside the CDR3, taken from reference TRBV5-6 and TRBJ2-1): DAGVTQSPTHLIKTRGQQVTLRCSPKSGHDTVSWYQQALGQGPQFIFQYYEEEERQRGNFPDRFSGHQFPNYSSELNVNALLLGDSALYLCASSIHGKYNEQFFGPGTRLTVL.

In the case of this clonotype: At one end, the junction sequence differs from germline, possibly due to a read error. The chain recombines TRBV4-1 with TRBJ1-1; D is undetermined. CDR1 and CDR2 (germline): MGHRA, YSYEKL. CDR3 size: 15 residues. The CDR3 DNA follows: TGCACCAGCAGCCAAGATCAGTGGGGAGGTACTGAAGCTTTCTTT. It yields the protein CTSSQDQWGGTEAFF.

As for this clonotype: Compared with germline, one end of the junction differs, possibly owing to a read error. This chain uses TRBV11-2 with TRBJ2-1; D gene uncertain. CDR3 length: 12 residues. Germline CDR1 reads SGHAT; CDR2 reads FQNNGV. The CDR3 region has the DNA TGTGCCAGCAACTTAGTAAGCCGTGAGCAGTTCTTC. Amino acids: CASNLVSREQFF.

With respect to this clonotype: One end of the junction does not line up with germline, which may come from a read error. The V and J genes are TRBV11-2 and TRBJ2-6; D is ambiguous. The germline CDR1 and CDR2 sequences are SGHAT and FQNNGV. The CDR3 totals 16 residues. CDR3 bases: TGTGCCAACAGCAGCAGTGAAATCGGGGGGGCCAACGTCCTGACTTTC. This codes for CANSSSEIGGANVLTF.

This clonotype has a single count. The germline gene is not matched at one end of the junction; a read error may be the cause. The chain employs TRBV11-2 and TRBJ1-3; 7 bases are shared with TRBD1. CDR3 length: 17 residues. Germline lookup yields CDR1 SGHAT and CDR2 FQNNGV. CDR3 DNA: TGTGCCAGCAGCTTAGCTCCTAGGACAGGCTCTGGACACACCATATATTTT. Translated, it gives CASSLAPRTGSGHTIYF.

Note on this clonotype: A read error may explain this, as a much larger clone is one base away. The chain recombines TRBV7-9 with TRBJ2-2; possibly TRBD2 for D (6 bases). Trimming took off 5 bases at V and 1 base at J, with 17 bases between the two ends. Germline V gives CDR1 SEHNR, CDR2 FQNEAQ (reference sequence). The CDR3 length is 17 residues. The CDR3 sequence: CASSLGRLIRNTGELFF. The CDR3 nucleotides read TGTGCCAGCAGCCTCGGGAGACTTATACGGAACACCGGGGAGCTGTTTTTT.

This clonotype came up many times. The CDR3 DNA reads as TGCGCCAGCAGCCAACCACCGACAGGGGAAAGGACCGGGGAGCTGTTTTTT. Its protein product is CASSQPPTGERTGELFF. The rearrangement uses TRBV4-1 and TRBJ2-2; TRBD1 matches at 8 bases. The J segment lost 5 bases and the V segment lost 2 bases, leaving 10 bases of the junction unmatched. CDR3 length equals 17 residues. Per germline, CDR1 MGHRA and CDR2 YSYEKL.

The chain recombines TRBV11-2 with TRBJ2-1; D remains ambiguous. Germline CDR1 and CDR2: SGHAT and FQNNGV. The CDR3 runs 15 residues. Trimming pared 8 bases from V and 0 bases from J, leaving 14 bases between. CDR3 DNA sequence: TGTGCCAGCGGCAAATACCATAGCTCCTACAATGAGCAGTTCTTC. Encoded protein: CASGKYHSSYNEQFF. The complete variable domain, with remaining parts taken from reference TRBV11-2 and TRBJ2-1, reads EAGVAQSPRYKIIEKRQSVAFWCNPISGHATLYWYQQILGQGPKLLIQFQNNGVVDDSQLPKDRFSAERLKGVDSTLKIQPAKLEDSAVYLCASGKYHSSYNEQFFGPGTRLTVL.

The V call is TRBV6-1, the J call TRBJ2-3; no firm D call. The CDR3 is 14 amino acids. Trimming shortened V by 0 bases and J by 4 bases, and 8 bases separated the two germline ends. Germline V gene data show CDR1 as MNHNS and CDR2 as SASEGT. The CDR3 reads CASSEALSPDTQYF. The CDR3, as DNA: TGTGCCAGCAGTGAAGCTCTGTCGCCAGATACGCAGTATTTT.

The chain has TRBV12-3 or TRBV12-4 and TRBJ1-1; D is perhaps TRBD1 (5 bases). V lost 2 bases and J lost 4, with 8 bases in between. The CDR3 totals 13 residues. The CDR3 region is CASSLWGGTEAFF. In DNA, the CDR3 is TGTGCCAGCAGTTTATGGGGGGGCACTGAAGCTTTCTTT.

V usage is TRBV9 and J usage is TRBJ1-3; 10 bases fit TRBD1. The CDR3 is 17 amino acids. Germline lookup yields CDR1 SGDLS and CDR2 YYNGEE. The junction had 11 bases not matched to a gene; V was cut back by 4 bases and J by 4 bases. The CDR3, as DNA: TGTGCCAGCAGCCCCAACCGGGACAGGGGATCAGGAAACACCATATATTTT. Translation gives CASSPNRDRGSGNTIYF.

This rearrangement joins TRBV10-3 to TRBJ1-1, with a possible D match to TRBD1 (6 bases). Germline V CDR1 and CDR2: ENHRY, SYGVKD. Trimming pared 4 bases from V and 5 bases from J, leaving 23 bases between. The CDR3 covers 17 residues. CDR3: CAISGTNTRTEVTEAFF. DNA of the CDR3: TGTGCCATCAGTGGGACGAACACGCGGACAGAGGTGACTGAAGCTTTCTTT.

This clonotype was recorded a few times. This may arise from a read error, as a much more abundant clone is one base away. The CDR3: CASSYSGSGRRNEQLF. CDR3 DNA: TGTGCCAGCAGTTACTCGGGTAGCGGGAGGCGGAATGAGCAGCTCTTC. The rearrangement uses TRBV6-5 and TRBJ2-1; TRBD2 agrees at 10 bases. CDR1 is MNHEY and CDR2 is SVGAGI in the germline V gene. The CDR3 covers 16 residues.

As to this clonotype: A much larger clone lies a single base off, so this may be a read error. The chain has TRBV6-1 and TRBJ2-3; 8 positions match TRBD2. Germline-derived CDR1 and CDR2 are MNHNS and SASEGT. This CDR3 contains 14 residues. The CDR3: CTSSLERETDTQYF. DNA of the CDR3: TGTACCAGCAGCCTGGAGCGGGAGACAGATACGCAGTATTTT.

The CDR3 DNA is TGTGCCAGCAGTTTTAGGGCTAGCGGGAGGGGCCATCTAGAGACCCAGTACTTC. This codes for CASSFRASGRGHLETQYF. This rearrangement joins TRBV12-3 or TRBV12-4 to TRBJ2-5, with 12 bases identical to TRBD2. This CDR3 is built from 18 residues. V trimming: 3 bases; J trimming: 4 bases; junction bases outside the gene matches: 12.

The V gene is TRBV20-1, the J gene TRBJ1-3; D is ambiguous. Per the germline V gene, CDR1 is DFQATT and CDR2 is SNEGSKA (reference sequence). Trimming cost V 1 base and J 0 bases, with 10 bases left between them. CDR3 size: 15 residues. Here the CDR3 DNA reads TGCAGTGCTAGAGTGGGCCGCTTCTCTGGAAACACCATATATTTT. It is translated as CSARVGRFSGNTIYF.

This clonotype was recorded once. The conserved phenylalanine or tryptophan normally closing the CDR3 is absent here, so this likely arose from a read error. The limits of the CDR3 on the DNA are not certain, so only TCRdb's listed CDR3 is given. The chain links TRBV29-1 to TRBJ1-1; the D call of TRBD1 is as the table states it, not checked on the DNA. Germline V gives CDR1 SQVTM, CDR2 ANQGSEA. The CDR3 comprises 16 residues, both ends counted. CDR3 sequence: CSVYLKWQGLGTEAFL.

This clonotype was picked up many times. This chain links TRBV29-1 with TRBJ2-5; 7 bases line up with TRBD1. CDR1 SQVTM and CDR2 ANQGSEA come from the germline V gene. This CDR3 has 13 amino acids. With V trimmed by 7 bases and J by 2 bases, 7 bases remained unmatched. CDR3 residues: CSARDREQETQYF. CDR3 DNA: TGCAGCGCTAGAGACAGGGAACAAGAGACCCAGTACTTC.

Turning to this clonotype: Mismatch with germline at one junction end may stem from a read error. The chain employs TRBV11-2 and TRBJ2-5; the D call may be TRBD1 or TRBD2 (5 bases each). The CDR3 extends over 13 amino acids. Germline V gene sequence: CDR1 SGHAT, CDR2 FQNNGV. This CDR3 reads CTSGPRGVETQYF. CDR3 DNA: TGTACCAGCGGACCTAGGGGCGTAGAGACCCAGTACTTC.